Listed below are T cell receptor beta chains from one sample, sequenced in a study of shared clonotypes between healthy human individuals. TCRdb's copy holds only in-frame clones and misses some; the assay was immunoSEQ multiplex PCR. The repertoire holds roughly 2.1 million clones, with roughly 91% as singletons. Sequencing was performed on naive CD8+ T cells from PBMCs. These receptors all stem from a man aged 18-30 years in good health. Some clones in this sample may be carry-over from other donors' samples. Both conserved end residues are part of each CDR3. Fields, in order: V gene, clone size, D gene, CDR3 length, J gene, CDR3 protein, CDR3 DNA. D genes are given only for firm matches. The listing skips clone size in some rows; elsewhere it reads once, few, many or a size class.

v_gene: TRBV4-1
abundance: -
d_gene: -
len: 17
j_gene: TRBJ2-7
CDR3aa: CASSQGPQAGAIYEQYF
CDR3nt: TGCGCCAGCAGCCAAGGCCCCCAGGCAGGGGCAATATACGAGCAGTACTTC

v_gene: TRBV27
abundance: -
d_gene: -
len: 14
j_gene: TRBJ1-5
CDR3aa: CASSFGGHGQPQHF
CDR3nt: TGTGCCAGCAGTTTTGGGGGGCACGGACAGCCCCAGCATTTT

v_gene: TRBV28
abundance: -
d_gene: TRBD1
len: 17
j_gene: TRBJ2-1
CDR3aa: CASRDSRDREGTNEQFF
CDR3nt: TGTGCCAGCAGGGACTCCCGGGACAGGGAAGGCACCAATGAGCAGTTCTTC

v_gene: TRBV2
abundance: few
d_gene: -
len: 12
j_gene: TRBJ1-2
CDR3aa: CASSEVNYGYTF
CDR3nt: TGTGCCAGCAGTGAAGTGAACTATGGCTACACCTTC

v_gene: TRBV11-2
abundance: -
d_gene: TRBD1
len: 14
j_gene: TRBJ1-1
CDR3aa: CASSLVWTGAEAFF
CDR3nt: TGTGCCAGCAGCTTAGTTTGGACAGGGGCCGAAGCTTTCTTT

v_gene: TRBV9
abundance: once
d_gene: -
len: 11
j_gene: TRBJ1-1
CDR3aa: CASSSGTEAFF
CDR3nt: TGTGCCAGCAGCTCCGGGACTGAAGCTTTCTTT

v_gene: TRBV7-9
abundance: -
d_gene: TRBD1
len: 14
j_gene: TRBJ1-4
CDR3aa: CASSGTGMDEKLFF
CDR3nt: TGTGCCAGCAGCGGGACAGGGATGGATGAAAAACTGTTTTTT

v_gene: TRBV27
abundance: -
d_gene: -
len: 15
j_gene: TRBJ1-2
CDR3aa: CASSPWAPRGYGYTF
CDR3nt: TGTGCCAGCAGTCCGTGGGCCCCCCGGGGCTATGGCTACACCTTC

v_gene: TRBV27
abundance: -
d_gene: -
len: 13
j_gene: TRBJ1-1
CDR3aa: CASSFFLGTEAFF
CDR3nt: TGTGCCAGCTCTTTCTTTCTGGGCACTGAAGCTTTCTTT

v_gene: TRBV6-1
abundance: -
d_gene: TRBD2
len: 17
j_gene: TRBJ2-1
CDR3aa: CASSESHRGRIYNEQFF
CDR3nt: TGTGCCAGCAGTGAAAGTCATCGCGGGAGGATATACAATGAGCAGTTCTTC

v_gene: TRBV10-2
abundance: few
d_gene: TRBD1
len: 14
j_gene: TRBJ1-2
CDR3aa: CASSESTGDYGYTF
CDR3nt: TGCGCCAGCAGTGAGTCCACAGGGGACTATGGCTACACCTTC

v_gene: TRBV4-3
abundance: -
d_gene: TRBD2
len: 19
j_gene: TRBJ2-1
CDR3aa: CASSQVPSGPESSYNEQFF
CDR3nt: TGCGCCAGCAGCCAAGTCCCTAGCGGGCCCGAGAGCTCCTACAATGAGCAGTTCTTC

v_gene: TRBV7-9
abundance: -
d_gene: -
len: 14
j_gene: TRBJ1-3
CDR3aa: CASGDGNSGNTIYF
CDR3nt: TGTGCCAGTGGGGACGGAAACTCTGGAAACACCATATATTTT

v_gene: TRBV7-6
abundance: -
d_gene: -
len: 14
j_gene: TRBJ1-5
CDR3aa: CASSPDGRTQPQHF
CDR3nt: TGTGCCAGCAGCCCAGACGGGAGGACGCAGCCCCAGCATTTT

v_gene: TRBV7-7
abundance: -
d_gene: TRBD2
len: 17
j_gene: TRBJ2-7
CDR3aa: CASSLTGGSGGSYEQYF
CDR3nt: TGTGCCAGCAGCTTAACTGGTGGTAGCGGGGGCTCCTACGAGCAGTACTTC

v_gene: TRBV18
abundance: -
d_gene: -
len: 15
j_gene: TRBJ2-1
CDR3aa: CASSAIGSSYNEQFF
CDR3nt: TGTGCCAGCTCCGCAATAGGTAGCTCCTACAATGAGCAGTTCTTC

v_gene: TRBV11-2
abundance: -
d_gene: TRBD2
len: 16
j_gene: TRBJ2-2
CDR3aa: CASSSRTSGNTGELFF
CDR3nt: TGTGCCAGCAGCTCCCGGACTAGCGGGAACACCGGGGAGCTGTTTTTT

v_gene: TRBV10-3
abundance: once
d_gene: TRBD2
len: 12
j_gene: TRBJ2-1
CDR3aa: CAISELAGEQFF
CDR3nt: TGTGCCATCAGTGAACTAGCGGGAGAGCAGTTCTTC

v_gene: TRBV7-6
abundance: -
d_gene: -
len: 12
j_gene: TRBJ2-1
CDR3aa: CASSIRGLEQFF
CDR3nt: TGTGCCAGCAGCATTCGGGGCCTTGAGCAGTTCTTC

v_gene: TRBV9
abundance: -
d_gene: -
len: 14
j_gene: TRBJ2-2
CDR3aa: CASSVVSGTGELFF
CDR3nt: TGTGCCAGCAGCGTGGTAAGCGGGACCGGGGAGCTGTTTTTT

v_gene: TRBV11-2
abundance: -
d_gene: TRBD1
len: 13
j_gene: TRBJ2-7
CDR3aa: CASSPGQGHEQYF
CDR3nt: TGTGCCAGCAGCCCGGGACAGGGACACGAGCAGTACTTC

v_gene: TRBV15
abundance: -
d_gene: -
len: 13
j_gene: TRBJ2-1
CDR3aa: CATSGRQLNEQFF
CDR3nt: TGTGCCACCAGCGGTCGACAGCTGAATGAGCAGTTCTTC

v_gene: TRBV5-4
abundance: -
d_gene: -
len: 16
j_gene: TRBJ2-2
CDR3aa: CASSFMGGSGTGELFF
CDR3nt: TGTGCCAGCAGCTTTATGGGGGGCTCGGGCACCGGGGAGCTGTTTTTT

v_gene: TRBV6-5
abundance: -
d_gene: -
len: 14
j_gene: TRBJ1-4
CDR3aa: CASSYSSGNEKLFF
CDR3nt: TGTGCCAGCAGTTACTCGAGTGGGAATGAAAAACTGTTTTTT

v_gene: TRBV27
abundance: -
d_gene: -
len: 14
j_gene: TRBJ2-1
CDR3aa: CASRDGHPENEQFF
CDR3nt: TGTGCCAGCAGGGACGGACACCCCGAGAATGAGCAGTTCTTC

v_gene: TRBV28
abundance: -
d_gene: -
len: 15
j_gene: TRBJ1-1
CDR3aa: CASSPPAGTITEAFF
CDR3nt: TGTGCCAGCAGTCCTCCAGCGGGGACGATCACTGAAGCTTTCTTT

v_gene: TRBV9
abundance: -
d_gene: -
len: 14
j_gene: TRBJ2-3
CDR3aa: CASSASGGTDTQYF
CDR3nt: TGTGCCAGCAGCGCTTCGGGGGGCACAGATACGCAGTATTTT

v_gene: TRBV5-1
abundance: -
d_gene: TRBD2
len: 14
j_gene: TRBJ2-7
CDR3aa: CASSRRAGAAEQYF
CDR3nt: TGCGCCAGCAGCAGGAGGGCGGGAGCGGCCGAGCAGTACTTC

v_gene: TRBV7-2
abundance: -
d_gene: -
len: 16
j_gene: TRBJ2-4
CDR3aa: CASSVDSYLAKNIQYF
CDR3nt: TGTGCCAGCAGCGTCGACAGCTACTTAGCCAAAAACATTCAGTACTTC

v_gene: TRBV4-1
abundance: -
d_gene: TRBD2
len: 16
j_gene: TRBJ2-7
CDR3aa: CASSQTTSGIAYEQYF
CDR3nt: TGCGCCAGCAGCCAAACAACTAGCGGGATCGCCTACGAGCAGTACTTC

v_gene: TRBV4-1
abundance: -
d_gene: -
len: 15
j_gene: TRBJ1-3
CDR3aa: CASSQDTGSGNTIYF
CDR3nt: TGCGCCAGCAGCCAGGATACAGGTAGTGGAAACACCATATATTTT

v_gene: TRBV9
abundance: -
d_gene: TRBD2
len: 15
j_gene: TRBJ2-1
CDR3aa: CASSPGRGPYNEQFF
CDR3nt: TGTGCCAGCAGCCCGGGGAGGGGCCCCTACAATGAGCAGTTCTTC

v_gene: TRBV4-3
abundance: once
d_gene: TRBD2
len: 18
j_gene: TRBJ2-2
CDR3aa: CASSQAGGLATNTGELFF
CDR3nt: TGCGCCAGCAGCCAGGCAGGGGGACTAGCGACCAACACCGGGGAGCTGTTTTTT

v_gene: TRBV4-3
abundance: -
d_gene: TRBD1
len: 17
j_gene: TRBJ1-6
CDR3aa: CASSQSARDRGHSPLHF
CDR3nt: TGCGCCAGCAGCCAATCCGCCCGCGACAGGGGTCACTCACCCCTCCACTTT

v_gene: TRBV5-4
abundance: -
d_gene: TRBD2
len: 15
j_gene: TRBJ2-7
CDR3aa: CASTLGAGMSYEQYF
CDR3nt: TGTGCCAGCACATTGGGAGCGGGAATGTCCTACGAGCAGTACTTC

v_gene: TRBV4-1
abundance: -
d_gene: -
len: 13
j_gene: TRBJ1-1
CDR3aa: CASSQERNTEAFF
CDR3nt: TGCGCCAGCAGCCAAGAAAGGAACACTGAAGCTTTCTTT

v_gene: TRBV6-1
abundance: -
d_gene: -
len: 14
j_gene: TRBJ2-1
CDR3aa: CASSESGDYNEQFF
CDR3nt: TGTGCCAGCAGTGAATCCGGGGACTACAATGAGCAGTTCTTC

v_gene: TRBV15
abundance: -
d_gene: -
len: 15
j_gene: TRBJ1-5
CDR3aa: CATSGLSGGNQPQHF
CDR3nt: TGTGCCACCAGCGGGTTGAGTGGGGGCAATCAGCCCCAGCATTTT

v_gene: TRBV5-4
abundance: -
d_gene: -
len: 15
j_gene: TRBJ1-1
CDR3aa: CASSLDGGVYTEAFF
CDR3nt: TGTGCCAGCAGCTTGGATGGGGGGGTGTACACTGAAGCTTTCTTT

v_gene: TRBV6-5
abundance: -
d_gene: -
len: 15
j_gene: TRBJ2-7
CDR3aa: CASSSIYQGEVEQYF
CDR3nt: TGTGCCAGCAGTTCTATATACCAAGGGGAGGTCGAGCAGTACTTC

v_gene: TRBV11-1
abundance: -
d_gene: TRBD2
len: 15
j_gene: TRBJ2-1
CDR3aa: CASSLAAGGPDEQFF
CDR3nt: TGTGCCAGCAGCTTAGCGGCGGGAGGGCCCGATGAGCAGTTCTTC

v_gene: TRBV28
abundance: once
d_gene: -
len: 14
j_gene: TRBJ2-2
CDR3aa: CASSLRPITGELFF
CDR3nt: TGTGCCAGCAGTTTGAGGCCGATCACCGGGGAGCTGTTTTTT

v_gene: TRBV27
abundance: -
d_gene: TRBD2
len: 14
j_gene: TRBJ2-7
CDR3aa: CASSRLAGDYEQYF
CDR3nt: TGTGCCAGCAGTCGACTAGCGGGAGACTACGAGCAGTACTTC

v_gene: TRBV4-3
abundance: -
d_gene: TRBD2
len: 15
j_gene: TRBJ2-1
CDR3aa: CASSQALAGDNEQFF
CDR3nt: TGCGCCAGCAGCCAAGCGCTAGCGGGAGACAATGAGCAGTTCTTC

v_gene: TRBV7-9
abundance: -
d_gene: TRBD2
len: 13
j_gene: TRBJ2-4
CDR3aa: CASRSSGSDIQYF
CDR3nt: TGTGCCAGCAGGTCCAGCGGGAGTGACATTCAGTACTTC

v_gene: TRBV29-1
abundance: -
d_gene: TRBD1
len: 14
j_gene: TRBJ2-7
CDR3aa: CSVEDRTGSYEQYF
CDR3nt: TGCAGCGTTGAAGATAGGACAGGCTCCTACGAGCAGTACTTC

v_gene: TRBV9
abundance: -
d_gene: TRBD2
len: 16
j_gene: TRBJ2-1
CDR3aa: CASSNSAGGPRSEQFF
CDR3nt: TGTGCCAGCAGCAATTCAGCGGGAGGGCCAAGGAGTGAGCAGTTCTTC

v_gene: TRBV15
abundance: -
d_gene: -
len: 14
j_gene: TRBJ2-1
CDR3aa: CATSRGGENFEQFF
CDR3nt: TGTGCCACCAGCAGAGGGGGCGAGAATTTTGAGCAGTTCTTC

v_gene: TRBV19
abundance: -
d_gene: TRBD2
len: 16
j_gene: TRBJ2-1
CDR3aa: CASSTWTSGSQDEQFF
CDR3nt: TGTGCCAGTAGTACTTGGACTAGCGGGAGTCAGGATGAGCAGTTCTTC

v_gene: TRBV7-7
abundance: few
d_gene: -
len: 13
j_gene: TRBJ1-1
CDR3aa: CASSAGRNTEAFF
CDR3nt: TGTGCCAGCAGCGCCGGCCGAAACACTGAAGCTTTCTTT

v_gene: TRBV4-2
abundance: -
d_gene: -
len: 16
j_gene: TRBJ2-5
CDR3aa: CASSQEPHVIGETQYF
CDR3nt: TGTGCCAGCAGCCAAGAACCCCATGTTATTGGGGAGACCCAGTACTTC

v_gene: TRBV5-6
abundance: -
d_gene: -
len: 15
j_gene: TRBJ2-6
CDR3aa: CASSGGLKGANVLTF
CDR3nt: TGTGCCAGCAGCGGGGGACTGAAGGGTGCCAACGTCCTGACTTTC

v_gene: TRBV9
abundance: -
d_gene: -
len: 14
j_gene: TRBJ1-2
CDR3aa: CASSVGGSYYGYTF
CDR3nt: TGTGCCAGCAGCGTAGGTGGCAGCTACTATGGCTACACCTTC

v_gene: TRBV14
abundance: -
d_gene: TRBD1
len: 15
j_gene: TRBJ2-7
CDR3aa: CASSTRQGSSYEQYF
CDR3nt: TGTGCCAGCAGCACAAGACAGGGGAGCTCCTACGAGCAGTACTTC